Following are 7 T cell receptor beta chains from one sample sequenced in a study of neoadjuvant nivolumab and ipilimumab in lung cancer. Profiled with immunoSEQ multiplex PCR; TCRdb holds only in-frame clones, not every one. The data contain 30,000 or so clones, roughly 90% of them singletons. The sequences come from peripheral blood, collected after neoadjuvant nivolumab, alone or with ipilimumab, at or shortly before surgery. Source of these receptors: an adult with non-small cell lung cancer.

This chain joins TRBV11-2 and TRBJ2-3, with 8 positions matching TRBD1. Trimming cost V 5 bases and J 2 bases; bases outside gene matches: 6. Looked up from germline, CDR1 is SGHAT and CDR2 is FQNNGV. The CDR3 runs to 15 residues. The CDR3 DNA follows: TGTGCCAGCAGCCGGACAGGGATCGTCACAGATACGCAGTATTTT. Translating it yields CASSRTGIVTDTQYF.

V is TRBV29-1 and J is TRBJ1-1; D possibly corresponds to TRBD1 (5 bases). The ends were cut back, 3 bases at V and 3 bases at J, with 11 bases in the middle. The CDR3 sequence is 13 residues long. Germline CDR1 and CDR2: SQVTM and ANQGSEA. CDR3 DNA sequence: TGCAGCGTTGACCCGGGACTTTACACTGAAGCTTTCTTT. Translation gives CSVDPGLYTEAFF.

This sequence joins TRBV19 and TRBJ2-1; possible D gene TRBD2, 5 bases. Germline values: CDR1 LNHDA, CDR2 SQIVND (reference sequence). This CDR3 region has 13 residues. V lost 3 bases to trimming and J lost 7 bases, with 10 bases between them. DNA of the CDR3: TGTGCCAGTAGTATTGGTCAGCGGAATGAGCAGTTCTTC. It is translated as CASSIGQRNEQFF.

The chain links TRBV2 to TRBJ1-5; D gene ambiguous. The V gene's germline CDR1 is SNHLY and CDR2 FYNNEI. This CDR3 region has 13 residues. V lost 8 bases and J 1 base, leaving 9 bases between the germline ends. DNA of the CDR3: TGTGCCAGCGATAGTTCGAGCAATCAGCCCCAGCATTTT. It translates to CASDSSSNQPQHF.

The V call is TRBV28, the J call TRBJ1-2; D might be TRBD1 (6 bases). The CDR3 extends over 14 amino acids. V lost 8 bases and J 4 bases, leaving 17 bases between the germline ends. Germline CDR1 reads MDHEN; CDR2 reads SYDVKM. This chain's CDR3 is CASRSGGLRYGYTF. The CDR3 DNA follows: TGTGCCAGCCGTTCTGGGGGGCTCCGCTATGGCTACACCTTC.

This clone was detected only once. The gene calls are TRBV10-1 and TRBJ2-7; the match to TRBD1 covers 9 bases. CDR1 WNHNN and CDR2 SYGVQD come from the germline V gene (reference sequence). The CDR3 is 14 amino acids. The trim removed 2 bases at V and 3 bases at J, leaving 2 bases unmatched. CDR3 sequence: CASSEGTGNYEQYF. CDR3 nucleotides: TGCGCCAGCAGTGAGGGGACAGGGAACTACGAGCAGTACTTC.

CDR3 region: CASSSRRDNQPQHF. CDR3 bases: TGTGCCAGCAGCTCCCGACGGGACAATCAGCCCCAGCATTTT. The V and J genes are TRBV13 and TRBJ1-5, with no clear D. V was cut by 4 bases and J by 3 bases, with 10 bases left in between. Germline V gives CDR1 PRHDT, CDR2 FYEKMQ (reference sequence). This CDR3 is 14 amino acids long.